This entry lists 12 T cell receptor beta chains sequenced from one sample in a study of T cell responses to AZD1222 COVID-19 vaccine (dated by TCRdb to about 2021). The intended sense of this specimen's time point label: about 28 days (+/-7) after the second vaccine dose. Library prep was done by the immunoSEQ multiplex PCR assay. In TCRdb, the immuneACCESS table is reduced to in-frame sequences with V and J assigned. These tables do not hold every clone; where another copy was compared, an unresolved V gene accounts for under half, and the others remain unexplained. The sample table lists 24,000 or so clones, more than 75% of them with a count of one. The top ten clones comprise about 35% of the sample. Sample: peripheral blood, taken 28 days after the second AZD1222 dose. All receptors come from an adult who received the AZD1222 COVID-19 vaccine.

The rearrangement links TRBV19 to TRBJ1-4; D may be TRBD1 (5 bases). The CDR3 has 14 residues. Trimming stripped 3 bases from V and 8 bases from J, with 13 bases between. Germline values: CDR1 LNHDA, CDR2 SQIVND (reference sequence). The CDR3 is CASSMKGMREKLFF. The DNA for the CDR3 is TGTGCCAGTAGTATGAAGGGGATGCGGGAAAAACTGTTTTTT. The entire variable domain, with the rest obtained from reference TRBV19 and TRBJ1-4, is as follows: DGGITQSPKYLFRKEGQNVTLSCEQNLNHDAMYWYRQDPGQGLRLIYYSQIVNDFQKGDIAEGYSVSREKKESFPLTVTSAQKNPTAFYLCASSMKGMREKLFFGSGTQLSVL.

J is TRBJ1-2 and V is TRBV27, with no clear D. Looked up from germline, CDR1 is MNHEY and CDR2 is SMNVEV (reference sequence). Trimming removed 10 bases at V and 7 bases at J, with 13 bases between. The CDR3 spans 11 residues. CDR3 residues: CAMPEYRGYTF. The CDR3, as DNA: TGTGCCATGCCCGAATACCGTGGCTACACCTTC.

The chain is built from TRBV13 and TRBJ2-7; no reliable D call. CDR1 and CDR2 from the germline V gene are PRHDT and FYEKMQ (reference sequence). The V and J ends lost 0 bases and 3 bases respectively, with 6 bases between them. The CDR3 runs to 13 residues. In DNA form, the CDR3 reads TGTGCCAGCAGCTTAGGTCCCGGCTACGAGCAGTACTTC. It codes for CASSLGPGYEQYF.

The chain's CDR3 is CASSLSSTGGLDEQFF. Written as DNA, the CDR3 is TGTGCCAGCAGTTTATCCTCGACAGGGGGCTTGGATGAGCAGTTCTTC. J is TRBJ2-1 and V is TRBV27; 10 nucleotides match TRBD1. The germline V gene has CDR1 MNHEY and CDR2 SMNVEV (reference sequence). The ends lost 0 bases at V and 8 bases at J; junction bases unmatched: 7. The CDR3 covers 16 residues.

The rearrangement uses TRBV9 and TRBJ1-1; 8 positions agree with TRBD1. This CDR3 has 14 amino acids. The germline CDR1 and CDR2 sequences are SGDLS and YYNGEE. Trimming at V came to 0 bases and at J to 3 bases, leaving 1 base not matched to a gene. CDR3 sequence: CASSVGQGHTEAFF. DNA of the CDR3: TGTGCCAGCAGCGTAGGACAGGGGCACACTGAAGCTTTCTTT. Using reference TRBV9 and TRBJ1-1 for the parts outside the CDR3, the full variable domain is DSGVTQTPKHLITATGQRVTLRCSPRSGDLSVYWYQQSLDQGLQFLIQYYNGEERAKGNILERFSAQQFPDLHSELNLSSLELGDSALYFCASSVGQGHTEAFFGQGTRLTVV.

The genes are TRBV28 and TRBJ2-3, with D unclear. Germline V lookup: CDR1 MDHEN, CDR2 SYDVKM. Between the trimmed V and J ends, which lost 5 bases and 7 bases, there was a span of 7 bases. The CDR3 extends over 11 amino acids. The CDR3 region is CASSGFYTQYF. CDR3 coding DNA: TGTGCCAGCAGTGGGTTCTATACGCAGTATTTT.

This chain joins TRBV3-1 (or the pseudogene TRBV3-2) and TRBJ2-3; no clear D gene. V was shortened by 0 bases and J by 2 bases, with 12 bases between the two germline ends. Germline lookup yields CDR1 LGHDT and CDR2 YNNKEL (reference sequence). The CDR3 runs 16 residues. CDR3 nucleotide sequence: TGTGCCAGCAGCCAAGATCTGGCGGTACTCACAGATACGCAGTATTTT. Translation gives CASSQDLAVLTDTQYF.

The CDR3 region has the DNA TGCGCCAGCAGCCAGGACAGTACGAACACTGAAGCTTTCTTT. Its protein is CASSQDSTNTEAFF. The rearrangement links TRBV5-1 to TRBJ1-1, with D possibly being TRBD1 (6 bases). V was trimmed by 4 bases and J by 1 base, leaving 11 bases between them. There are 14 residues in the CDR3. Germline CDR1 is SGHRS and CDR2 is YFSETQ.

V usage is TRBV7-2 and J usage is TRBJ2-7; 10 bases fit TRBD2. From germline, CDR1 is SGHTA and CDR2 FQGNSA. The CDR3 runs 18 residues. J gave up 5 bases and V 2 bases, and 15 bases lay outside the gene matches. The CDR3 DNA follows: TGTGCCAGCAGCTTATTTGTCTCAGCGGGAGGGCGGGTCCACGAGCAGTACTTC. As protein: CASSLFVSAGGRVHEQYF.

V and J are TRBV13 and TRBJ1-1; 8 bases line up with TRBD1. V lost 3 bases, J lost 1 base, and 1 base stayed unmatched. This CDR3 region has 14 residues. Germline V gives CDR1 PRHDT, CDR2 FYEKMQ (reference sequence). The CDR3 protein is CASSFGTGNTEAFF. The CDR3 DNA follows: TGTGCCAGCAGCTTCGGGACAGGGAACACTGAAGCTTTCTTT.

The chain is built from TRBV4-3 and TRBJ2-6; no firm D call. Germline V gene lookup returns CDR1 LGHNA and CDR2 YSLEER. The CDR3 is 18 residues long. Trimming pared 0 bases from V and 2 bases from J, leaving 14 bases between. This CDR3 is CASSQEPIIGTGANVLTF. The DNA for the CDR3 is TGCGCCAGCAGCCAAGAGCCGATCATTGGGACTGGGGCCAACGTCCTGACTTTC.

The genes are TRBV6-1 and TRBJ2-7; no firm D call. V shed 2 bases and J shed 0 bases, with 5 bases lying between them. This CDR3 contains 13 residues. The germline V gene encodes CDR1 MNHNS and CDR2 SASEGT. CDR3 nucleotide sequence: TGTGCCAGCAGTGAAACCCCCTCCTACGAGCAGTACTTC. As protein: CASSETPSYEQYF.